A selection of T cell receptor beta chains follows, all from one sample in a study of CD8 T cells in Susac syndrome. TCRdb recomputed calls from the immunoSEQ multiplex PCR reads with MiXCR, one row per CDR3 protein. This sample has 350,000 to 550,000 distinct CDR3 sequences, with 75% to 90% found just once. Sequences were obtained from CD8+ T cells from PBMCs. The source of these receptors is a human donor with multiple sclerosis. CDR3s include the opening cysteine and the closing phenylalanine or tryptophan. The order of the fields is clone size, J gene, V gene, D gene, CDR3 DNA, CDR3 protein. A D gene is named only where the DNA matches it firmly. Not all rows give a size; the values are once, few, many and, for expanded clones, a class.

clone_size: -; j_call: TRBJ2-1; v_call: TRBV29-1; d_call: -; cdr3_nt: TGCAGCGTTGAAAATCCACAGGGGGGGTACAATGAGCAGTTCTTC; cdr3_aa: CSVENPQGGYNEQFF
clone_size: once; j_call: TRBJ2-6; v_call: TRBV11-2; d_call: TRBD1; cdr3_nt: TGTGCCAGCAGCTCCTCCGGCCAGGGGGAAGGCTCTGGGGCCAACGTCCTGACTTTC; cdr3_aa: CASSSSGQGEGSGANVLTF
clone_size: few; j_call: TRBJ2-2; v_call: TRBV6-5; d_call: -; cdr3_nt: TGTGCCAGCAGTTACTCTCTTATGGGGTCTGGGGAGCTGTTTTTT; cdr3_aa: CASSYSLMGSGELFF
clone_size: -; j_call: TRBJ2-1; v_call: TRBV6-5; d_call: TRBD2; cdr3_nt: TGTGCCAGCAGTTCCTATAGCGGGGGGGCCGGTAATGAGCAGTTCTTC; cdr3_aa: CASSSYSGGAGNEQFF
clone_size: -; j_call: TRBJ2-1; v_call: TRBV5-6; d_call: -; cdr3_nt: TGTGCCAGCACCCCCACGGGATCTCCCAATGAGCAGTTCTTC; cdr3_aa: CASTPTGSPNEQFF
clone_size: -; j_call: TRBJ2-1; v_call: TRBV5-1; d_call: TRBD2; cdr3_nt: TGCGCCAGCAGCTTAGGGACTAGCGGGAGTAATTTCGATGAGCAGTTCTTC; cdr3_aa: CASSLGTSGSNFDEQFF
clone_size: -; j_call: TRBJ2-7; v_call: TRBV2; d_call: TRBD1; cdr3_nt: TGTGCCAGCAGTGTACTGGACAGGACCTACGAGCAGTACTTC; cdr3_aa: CASSVLDRTYEQYF
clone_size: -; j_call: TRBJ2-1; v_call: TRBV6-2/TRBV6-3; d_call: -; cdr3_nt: TGTGCCAGCAGCCACCTTTTTCTTGAAGGGAGTCGGGATGAGCAGTTCTTC; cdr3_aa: CASSHLFLEGSRDEQFF
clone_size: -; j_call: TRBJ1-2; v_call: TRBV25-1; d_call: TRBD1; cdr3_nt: TGTGCCAGCAGTGAATATTTCGACAGGGCTTACTATGGCTACACCTTC; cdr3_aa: CASSEYFDRAYYGYTF
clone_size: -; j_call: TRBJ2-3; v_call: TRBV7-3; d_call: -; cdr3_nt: TGTGCCAGCAGCTTAATAACTGGCGATACGCAGTATTTT; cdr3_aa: CASSLITGDTQYF
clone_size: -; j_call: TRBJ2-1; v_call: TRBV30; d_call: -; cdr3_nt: TGTGCCTGGAGCCCCGGGACTTCCTTATCCGATGAGCAGTTCTTC; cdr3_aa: CAWSPGTSLSDEQFF
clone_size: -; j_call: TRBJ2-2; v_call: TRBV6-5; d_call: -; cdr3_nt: TGTGCCAGCAGTTACTCGATAGGTGGTCGGACGAACACCGGGGAGCTGTTTTTT; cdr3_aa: CASSYSIGGRTNTGELFF
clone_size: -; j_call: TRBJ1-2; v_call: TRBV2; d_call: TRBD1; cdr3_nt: TGTGCCAGCCTCGGGACAGACGACTGGGAAGGCTACACCTTC; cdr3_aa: CASLGTDDWEGYTF
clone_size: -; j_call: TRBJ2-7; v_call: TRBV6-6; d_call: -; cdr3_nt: TGTGCCAGCGGACCATCCTACGAGCAGTACTTC; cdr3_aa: CASGPSYEQYF
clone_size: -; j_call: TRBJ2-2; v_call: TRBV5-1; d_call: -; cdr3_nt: TGCGCCAGCAGCTTGGCTAGGGGCGGAGACACCGGGGAGCTGTTTTTT; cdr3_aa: CASSLARGGDTGELFF
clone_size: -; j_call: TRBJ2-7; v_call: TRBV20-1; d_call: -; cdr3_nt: TGCAGTGCTATAGACAGCTACCTGGGCGAGCAGTACTTC; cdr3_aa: CSAIDSYLGEQYF
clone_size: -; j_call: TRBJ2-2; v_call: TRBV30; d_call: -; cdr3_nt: TGTGCCTGGTCCCGTGGGACCGGGGAGCTGTTTTTT; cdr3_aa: CAWSRGTGELFF
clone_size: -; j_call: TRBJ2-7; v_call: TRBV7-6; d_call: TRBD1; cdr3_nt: TGTGCCAGCAGCTTGGGGACAGGGTTTTCCGAGCAGTACTTC; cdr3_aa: CASSLGTGFSEQYF
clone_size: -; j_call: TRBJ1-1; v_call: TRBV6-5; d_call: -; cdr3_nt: TGTGCCAGCAGTTACTCCATCTCGGGGGCTAGTCCCATGAACACTGAAGCTTTCTTT; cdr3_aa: CASSYSISGASPMNTEAFF
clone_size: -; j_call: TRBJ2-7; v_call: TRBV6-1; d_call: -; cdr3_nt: TGTGCCAGCAGTCGACTCATACACGGACCCTGGAAGCAGTACTTC; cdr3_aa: CASSRLIHGPWKQYF
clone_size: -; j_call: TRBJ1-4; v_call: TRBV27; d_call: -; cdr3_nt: TGTGCCAGCACCAATACAGGGACGTCTAATGAAAAACTGTTTTTT; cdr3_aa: CASTNTGTSNEKLFF
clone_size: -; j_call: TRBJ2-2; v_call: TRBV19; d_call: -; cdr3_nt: TGTGCCAGTAGTATAAGTAAGGAAGGGCAGGCCCACACCGGGGAGCTGTTTTTT; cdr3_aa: CASSISKEGQAHTGELFF
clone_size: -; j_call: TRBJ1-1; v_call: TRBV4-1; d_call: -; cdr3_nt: TGCGCCAGCAGCCAAGGCCCTAGGACCTCGAACACTGAAGCTTTCTTT; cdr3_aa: CASSQGPRTSNTEAFF